Following are 17 T cell receptor beta chains from one sample sequenced in a study of radiotherapy plus CTLA-4 blockade in lung cancer. Libraries were prepared by immunoSEQ multiplex PCR; TCRdb keeps only in-frame clonotypes and omits some of them. The table lists approximately 28,000 clones, over 75% of them singletons, with 7% to 9.5% in the top ten. The material was peripheral blood, obtained from a patient treated with radiotherapy plus ipilimumab. These receptors were obtained from a human donor with non-small cell lung cancer who had stable disease on radiotherapy plus ipilimumab.

This chain uses TRBV30 with TRBJ1-2; D might be TRBD1 (6 bases). The CDR3 has 14 amino acids. CDR1 is GTSNPN and CDR2 is SVGIG in the germline V gene (reference sequence). Trimming removed 0 bases at V and 2 bases at J, with 10 bases between. The CDR3 loop reads CAWSVGAANYGYTF. In nucleotides, the CDR3 is TGTGCCTGGAGTGTGGGGGCAGCCAACTATGGCTACACCTTC.

V gene TRBV11-2 combines with J gene TRBJ1-4, with unresolved D. Between the trimmed V and J ends, which lost 0 bases and 0 bases, there was a span of 5 bases. This CDR3 contains 15 residues. Germline CDR1 reads SGHAT; CDR2 reads FQNNGV. CDR3 region: CASSLEFATNEKLFF. In DNA, the CDR3 is TGTGCCAGCAGCTTAGAATTTGCAACTAATGAAAAACTGTTTTTT. Full variable domain (missing parts from reference TRBV11-2 and TRBJ1-4): EAGVAQSPRYKIIEKRQSVAFWCNPISGHATLYWYQQILGQGPKLLIQFQNNGVVDDSQLPKDRFSAERLKGVDSTLKIQPAKLEDSAVYLCASSLEFATNEKLFFGSGTQLSVL.

The table lists this clone with a few counts. The chain joins TRBV5-1 to TRBJ2-2, with D hard to call. CDR1 is SGHRS and CDR2 is YFSETQ in the germline V gene. The V gene lost 0 bases and the J gene lost 5 bases, with 5 bases spanning the gap. The CDR3 has 13 residues. CDR3 bases: TGCGCCAGCAGCTTGGCCCCTACCGGGGAGCTGTTTTTT. This codes for CASSLAPTGELFF.

J is TRBJ1-2 and V is TRBV6-6; D unresolved. The CDR3 consists of 14 residues. CDR1 is MNHNY, CDR2 SVGAGI, per germline (reference sequence). The V and J ends lost 0 bases and 7 bases respectively, with 12 bases between them. In DNA, the CDR3 is TGTGCCAGCAGTTACTCCCGGGAGATCGGTGGCTACACCTTC. This gives the protein CASSYSREIGGYTF.

V usage is TRBV5-1 and J usage is TRBJ1-1; unclear D gene. V lost 3 bases, J lost 1 base, and 13 bases lay in between. The germline V gene has CDR1 SGHRS and CDR2 YFSETQ. The CDR3 length is 15 residues. The CDR3 bases are TGCGCCAGCAGCTCCCGCGGGAGCCAGAACACTGAAGCTTTCTTT. This encodes CASSSRGSQNTEAFF.

V and J are TRBV5-1 and TRBJ2-1; 14 bases are a match to TRBD2. V lost 6 bases to trimming and J lost 10 bases; unmatched junction nucleotides: 9. Germline V gene lookup returns CDR1 SGHRS and CDR2 YFSETQ. This CDR3 region has 15 residues. CDR3 protein: CASIPTSGGDVEQFF. In nucleotides, the CDR3 is TGCGCCAGCATACCGACTAGCGGGGGGGATGTCGAGCAGTTCTTC. Full variable domain (rest looked up from reference TRBV5-1 and TRBJ2-1): KAGVTQTPRYLIKTRGQQVTLSCSPISGHRSVSWYQQTPGQGLQFLFEYFSETQRNKGNFPGRFSGRQFSNSRSEMNVSTLELGDSALYLCASIPTSGGDVEQFFGPGTRLTVL.

The CDR3 spells CASIQDSLRPTEAFF. For the CDR3, the DNA is TGCGCCAGCATCCAGGACAGCCTCAGACCCACTGAAGCTTTCTTT. The rearrangement joins TRBV5-1 to TRBJ1-1, with a possible D match to TRBD1 (6 bases). V lost 6 bases and J 4 bases, leaving 19 bases between the germline ends. This CDR3 has 15 amino acids. CDR1 is SGHRS and CDR2 is YFSETQ in the germline V gene.

V usage is TRBV7-7 and J usage is TRBJ2-7; 10 bases match TRBD1. V shed 5 bases and J 4 bases; nucleotides not matched to a gene: 5. There are 14 residues in the CDR3. Germline CDR1 reads SSHAT; CDR2 reads FNYEAQ (reference sequence). The CDR3 DNA sequence: TGTGCCAGCAGCCAGGGACAGGGGCGTTACGAGCAGTACTTC. Protein sequence: CASSQGQGRYEQYF.

The chain couples TRBV10-3 to TRBJ1-1; D not certain. This CDR3 has 16 residues. The V gene's germline CDR1 is ENHRY and CDR2 SYGVKD. The V and J ends lost 3 bases and 2 bases respectively, with 16 bases between them. Here the CDR3 DNA reads TGTGCCATCAGTGACCAGGCCCGAGGGCTTAACACTGAAGCTTTCTTT. Protein sequence: CAISDQARGLNTEAFF.

The chain recombines TRBV7-8 with TRBJ1-4; D is undetermined. Deletions cut 5 bases from V and 8 bases from J, with 15 bases between. The CDR3 spans 14 residues. Germline assignment: CDR1 SGHVS and CDR2 FQNEAQ. The CDR3 reads CASSTRWGGEKLFF. The CDR3 bases are TGTGCCAGCAGCACAAGATGGGGAGGGGAAAAACTGTTTTTT.

The rearrangement joins TRBV6-5 to TRBJ2-1; D is perhaps TRBD2 (5 bases). V was pared by 4 bases and J by 7 bases, with 8 bases between. This CDR3 is 12 amino acids long. CDR1 is MNHEY and CDR2 is SVGAGI in the germline V gene. In DNA, the CDR3 is TGTGCCAGCAGTTTGAGGGAGAATGAGCAGTTCTTC. Its translation is CASSLRENEQFF.

The V and J genes are TRBV6-5 and TRBJ1-1; D is ambiguous. The CDR3 is 14 residues long. Germline values: CDR1 MNHEY, CDR2 SVGAGI. Trimming stripped 2 bases from V and 2 bases from J, with 9 bases between. CDR3 loop: CASSYVVGNTEAFF. DNA for the CDR3: TGTGCCAGCAGTTACGTAGTAGGCAACACTGAAGCTTTCTTT.

The V call is TRBV28, the J call TRBJ1-1; the D gene is possibly TRBD1 (5 bases). CDR1 is MDHEN and CDR2 is SYDVKM in the germline V gene. The CDR3 totals 12 residues. V lost 3 bases to trimming and J lost 6 bases, with 8 bases between them. CDR3 residues: CASSLGGSEAFF. CDR3 DNA sequence: TGTGCCAGCAGTTTGGGGGGATCTGAAGCTTTCTTT.

The chain employs TRBV13 and TRBJ2-7; D is possibly TRBD1 or TRBD2 (6 bases each). V lost 5 bases, J lost 5 bases, and 19 bases lay in between. CDR3 length equals 15 residues. Germline V gene lookup returns CDR1 PRHDT and CDR2 FYEKMQ (reference sequence). CDR3 protein: CASSARGRSLDEQYF. The CDR3, as DNA: TGTGCCAGCAGCGCCCGGGGGCGCAGTCTCGACGAGCAGTACTTC.

This clone was seen once. The gene calls are TRBV9 and TRBJ1-3; possibly TRBD1 for D (5 bases). V lost 3 bases, J lost 4 bases, and 14 bases lay in between. The CDR3 runs to 15 residues. The V gene's germline CDR1 is SGDLS and CDR2 YYNGEE. The CDR3 sequence is CASSGSSGGGNTIYF. CDR3 coding DNA: TGTGCCAGCAGCGGTTCTTCCGGGGGAGGAAACACCATATATTTT.

The chain recombines TRBV7-2 with TRBJ2-7; TRBD1 aligns across 8 bases. Germline values: CDR1 SGHTA, CDR2 FQGNSA. The CDR3 totals 15 residues. V shed 1 base and J 4 bases; nucleotides not matched to a gene: 6. Here the CDR3 reads CASSLGADRAYEQYF. The CDR3 region has the DNA TGTGCCAGCAGCTTAGGAGCGGACAGGGCGTACGAGCAGTACTTC.

V is TRBV5-4 and J is TRBJ1-1; TRBD1 is a possible D gene (5 bases). Germline V gene data show CDR1 as SGHNT and CDR2 as YYREEE (reference sequence). V lost 0 bases and J lost 3, with 12 bases in between. The CDR3 has 15 amino acids. CDR3 in amino acids: CASSLGGRRDTEAFF. In nucleotides, the CDR3 is TGTGCCAGCAGCTTGGGGGGACGGAGGGACACTGAAGCTTTCTTT.